This TCR beta chain was sequenced during a study of T cells expressing NK-cell markers. Study overall: It was sorted CD3+CD56+NKG2C+, CD3+CD56+NKG2C- and CD3+CD56-NKG2C+ T cells that supplied the TCR beta repertoires.

TCRdb reworked the 5' RACE reads into one entry per CDR3 protein, no DNA. Here the sample table reports over 350,000 distinct CDR3 sequences. This CDR3 spans 13 amino acids. Germline V gene sequence: CDR1 DFQATT, CDR2 SNEGSKA (reference sequence). The chain couples TRBV20-1 to TRBJ2-5. The TCR was taken from a woman aged 45-65 years in good health. Sequencing was carried out using blood T cells: a sorted CD56 or NKG2C T cell subset, CD4+ or CD8+ T cells, or bulk PBMC T cells (not recorded which). This CDR3 reads CSARDIAEETQYF.